The rows below give T cell receptor beta chains drawn from one sample of a study of early T cells in non-severe SARS-CoV-2 infection. TCRdb passed the 5' RACE reads through MiXCR, listing each CDR3 protein once. The sample carries around 84,000 distinct CDR3 sequences, over 13% recorded once. The sample taken for sequencing was whole blood. The receptor set was obtained from an adult who was a healthcare worker with PCR-confirmed SARS-CoV-2 infection or an uninfected control (not recorded which). Each CDR3 is given without its conserved first and last residue. Each record gives: CDR3 length, J gene, clone size, V gene, CDR3 protein. Rows may omit the clone size; those that give it use once, few, many or a size class.

length: 11; J: TRBJ2-1; size: few; V: TRBV20-1; CDR3: SARVPSGGEQF
length: 13; J: TRBJ2-2; size: few; V: TRBV9; CDR3: ASSPVGSGTGELF
length: 13; J: TRBJ2-2; size: many; V: TRBV9; CDR3: ASSVAGGDTGELF
length: 12; J: TRBJ2-7; size: many; V: TRBV6-2/TRBV6-3; CDR3: ASIPGSGSYEQY
length: 15; J: TRBJ2-2; size: few; V: TRBV7-9; CDR3: ASSAVDRLKNTGELF
length: 14; J: TRBJ2-7; size: many; V: TRBV27; CDR3: ASSSRRAEDSYEQY
length: 12; J: TRBJ2-1; size: .; V: TRBV12-3/TRBV12-4; CDR3: ASSFFRSYNEQF
length: 11; J: TRBJ1-1; size: .; V: TRBV29-1; CDR3: SVAPLGGTEAF
length: 12; J: TRBJ1-5; size: many; V: TRBV7-2; CDR3: ASSSTGPNQPQH
length: 11; J: TRBJ2-5; size: many; V: TRBV11-1; CDR3: ASSLMRQETQY
length: 13; J: TRBJ2-1; size: many; V: TRBV5-1; CDR3: ASRPRQGSYNEQF
length: 13; J: TRBJ1-1; size: many; V: TRBV20-1; CDR3: SARDSEVTPPEAF
length: 12; J: TRBJ1-5; size: .; V: TRBV5-4; CDR3: ASSLDGLNQPQH
length: 12; J: TRBJ1-1; size: few; V: TRBV14; CDR3: ASRPAGGNTEAF
length: 11; J: TRBJ2-3; size: few; V: TRBV20-1; CDR3: SARAYITDTQY
length: 13; J: TRBJ2-2; size: many; V: TRBV7-2; CDR3: ASSQPPANTGELF
length: 13; J: TRBJ2-6; size: few; V: TRBV5-1; CDR3: ASTWTGSGANVLT
length: 13; J: TRBJ2-1; size: .; V: TRBV10-3; CDR3: AISLSGGSYNEQF
length: 10; J: TRBJ1-1; size: few; V: TRBV6-6; CDR3: ASSPMNTEAF
length: 11; J: TRBJ2-1; size: few; V: TRBV29-1; CDR3: SVIREPDNEQF
length: 13; J: TRBJ1-2; size: few; V: TRBV19; CDR3: ASSFTGGSGYGYT
length: 9; J: TRBJ2-7; size: many; V: TRBV30; CDR3: AWSHQYEQY
length: 12; J: TRBJ2-1; size: few; V: TRBV12-3/TRBV12-4; CDR3: ASRTSGTYNEQF
length: 15; J: TRBJ2-2; size: .; V: TRBV12-3/TRBV12-4; CDR3: ASSFRKRAWVTGELF
length: 14; J: TRBJ1-2; size: .; V: TRBV12-3/TRBV12-4; CDR3: ASSLLRLPAVYGYT
length: 11; J: TRBJ2-2; size: .; V: TRBV27; CDR3: ASSLFNTGELF
length: 11; J: TRBJ2-7; size: few; V: TRBV19; CDR3: ASSILDRDEQY
length: 13; J: TRBJ2-3; size: few; V: TRBV4-1; CDR3: ASSQFQGGPDTQY
length: 12; J: TRBJ2-1; size: .; V: TRBV5-6; CDR3: ASSLGTGVNEQF
length: 14; J: TRBJ1-4; size: few; V: TRBV27; CDR3: ASSWGTGKANEKLF
length: 14; J: TRBJ1-5; size: .; V: TRBV18; CDR3: ASSPRPGERNQPQQ
length: 10; J: TRBJ2-7; size: many; V: TRBV20-1; CDR3: SAKRSGGEQY
length: 16; J: TRBJ1-5; size: .; V: TRBV28; CDR3: ASSLNARTRYSNQPQH
length: 13; J: TRBJ2-7; size: few; V: TRBV5-1; CDR3: ASSLEAWSDYEQY
length: 13; J: TRBJ1-5; size: few; V: TRBV20-1; CDR3: SALPSGGHNQPQH
length: 13; J: TRBJ1-1; size: many; V: TRBV6-1; CDR3: ASKGDRGQGTEAF
length: 13; J: TRBJ2-5; size: few; V: TRBV11-2; CDR3: ASSFGGSREETQY
length: 12; J: TRBJ2-1; size: few; V: TRBV9; CDR3: ASSVGTGVNEQF
length: 13; J: TRBJ2-2; size: .; V: TRBV7-6; CDR3: ASSLDQRNTGELF
length: 11; J: TRBJ1-2; size: few; V: TRBV29-1; CDR3: SVEALAVHGYT
length: 13; J: TRBJ2-5; size: few; V: TRBV27; CDR3: ASSPRLGPQETQY
length: 13; J: TRBJ2-1; size: few; V: TRBV21-1; CDR3: ASARTGTGRDEQF
length: 16; J: TRBJ2-6; size: .; V: TRBV5-1; CDR3: ASSLGPTVSSGANVLT
length: 12; J: TRBJ2-1; size: .; V: TRBV5-1; CDR3: ASSLDSLAGGQF
length: 14; J: TRBJ2-2; size: .; V: TRBV7-8; CDR3: ASSLVTSGRTGELF
length: 15; J: TRBJ1-1; size: .; V: TRBV18; CDR3: ASSPRGQGVPNTEAF
length: 12; J: TRBJ2-3; size: few; V: TRBV7-9; CDR3: ASSLARSTDTQY
length: 14; J: TRBJ1-1; size: many; V: TRBV2; CDR3: ASSSPGHRSSSEAF
length: 9; J: TRBJ2-1; size: .; V: TRBV6-1; CDR3: ASPTGLLQF
length: 16; J: TRBJ2-1; size: many; V: TRBV20-1; CDR3: SAIALAATPSSYNEQF
length: 11; J: TRBJ1-1; size: many; V: TRBV20-1; CDR3: SAPDFFNTEAF
length: 10; J: TRBJ2-5; size: .; V: TRBV29-1; CDR3: SVGSQRETQY
length: 14; J: TRBJ2-1; size: many; V: TRBV6-1; CDR3: ASSNNLGRADNEQF
length: 10; J: TRBJ1-2; size: few; V: TRBV20-1; CDR3: SARRTGSGYT